This TCR beta chain was documented in a study of OX40 agonist ivuxolimab in advanced cancers. Study as a whole: A mean age of approximately 64 years, range roughly 20 to 85, was recorded, and roughly 80% were male.

Clones were read by immunoSEQ multiplex PCR, and TCRdb kept only the in-frame ones, dropping some. The table has about 9,200 clones, 70% to 80% seen once. V was trimmed by 2 bases and J by 1 base, leaving 12 bases between them. The CDR3 sequence is 15 residues long. Germline V lookup: CDR1 MDHEN, CDR2 SYDVKM. The chain recombines TRBV28 with TRBJ2-7; D unclear. The receptor was derived from an adult with an advanced solid tumor such as melanoma, head and neck, liver or kidney cancer. This material consisted of CD4+ or CD8+ T cells sorted from blood, taken in a trial of the OX40 agonist ivuxolimab. This CDR3 is CASSLGITVSYEQYF. CDR3 nucleotides: TGTGCCAGCAGTTTAGGAATTACAGTATCCTACGAGCAGTACTTC.